This T cell receptor beta chain appears in the sequencing data of a study of shared clonotypes between healthy human individuals. Overall study context: The cohort comprised a couple of women and a few men. Their ages spanned 18 to 49 years.

Donors included only healthy HIV-negative adults lacking recent acute infections or vaccinations. The germline V gene encodes CDR1 MGHRA and CDR2 YSYEKL. The CDR3 is 15 amino acids. V was shortened by 0 bases and J by 3 bases, with 11 bases between the two germline ends. Clones were read by immunoSEQ multiplex PCR, and TCRdb kept only the in-frame ones, dropping some. Here the sample spans 450,000 to 500,000 clones, about 84% being singletons. The sequencing sample was made of PBMCs. This receptor was obtained from a woman aged 40 to 50 in good health. Some clones in this sample may be carry-over from other donors' samples. This chain uses TRBV4-1 with TRBJ1-1; no reliable D call. For the CDR3, the DNA is TGCGCCAGCAGCCAAGAGGTTACATGGGACACTGAAGCTTTCTTT. The encoded protein is CASSQEVTWDTEAFF.